This T cell receptor (beta chain) emerged from a study of blood T cell repertoires in COVID-19. Turning to the study itself: Italy, Spain and the United States were the sources of the convalescent and acute COVID-19 samples.

In the authors' methods: Amplification of reference gene primers provided the estimated nucleated cell counts. Some clones are missing from TCRdb's copy, which holds only in-frame ones; the method was immunoSEQ multiplex PCR. Clone size and the V and J calls come from that table; the DNA yielded D and trimming. The data show roughly 60,000 clones, with 75% to 90% seen just once and around 9.1% held by the top ten. The count of this clone is one. Germline CDR1 reads MNHEY; CDR2 reads SMNVEV (reference sequence). This CDR3 has 16 amino acids. J gave up 2 bases and V 5 bases, and 8 bases lay outside the gene matches.

The chain links TRBV27 to TRBJ2-1, with TRBD2 identical over 8 bases. The specimen was peripheral blood. The sequence was obtained from a human donor with acute or convalescent COVID-19. The donor label of this sample is uncertain. The CDR3 bases are TGTGCCAGCAGTCCCTTAGCGGGGCTTACCTACAATGAGCAGTTCTTC. This gives the protein CASSPLAGLTYNEQFF.